One sample yielded the 25 T cell receptor beta chains listed below, sequenced in a study of shared clonotypes between healthy human individuals. Method: immunoSEQ multiplex PCR; TCRdb's copy keeps in-frame clones and lacks some. Altogether a few million clones are present, roughly 95% being singletons, with the ten largest covering around 0.13%. Sequencing was performed on naive CD4+ T cells sorted from blood. Subset defined: CD45RA+ positively selected. The source is a man between 18 and 35 years old in good health.

Of note for this clone: Other DNA sequences within the sample encode an identical CDR3. V gene TRBV5-1 combines with J gene TRBJ2-3; 9 bases match TRBD2. Trimming cost V 0 bases and J 3 bases; bases outside gene matches: 5. Germline values: CDR1 SGHRS, CDR2 YFSETQ. This CDR3 has 16 residues. CDR3 DNA sequence: TGCGCCAGCAGCTTGGAGCTAGCGGGACGGACAGATACGCAGTATTTT. It encodes CASSLELAGRTDTQYF.

The CDR3 DNA reads as TGTGCCAGCAGGGACCCAGCCTCGAGGGGCAATCAGCCCCAGCATTTT. This codes for CASRDPASRGNQPQHF. The chain combines TRBV2 with TRBJ1-5, with D uncertain. Looked up from germline, CDR1 is SNHLY and CDR2 is FYNNEI. Trimming took 6 bases from V and 2 from J, leaving 17 bases between them. The CDR3 consists of 16 residues.

With respect to this clone: The junction departs from the called germline gene at one end, perhaps through a read error. This chain connects TRBV10-3 to TRBJ2-2; D is possibly TRBD1 (7 bases). CDR3 length equals 15 residues. Germline V gives CDR1 ENHRY, CDR2 SYGVKD. CDR3 amino acids: CRKAGGQYGTGELFF. The CDR3 bases are TGCCGTAAAGCAGGGGGGCAATATGGCACCGGGGAGCTGTTTTTT.

The rearrangement links TRBV9 to TRBJ2-7, with TRBD2 matching over 9 bases. This CDR3 has 16 amino acids. From germline, CDR1 is SGDLS and CDR2 YYNGEE. The V segment lost 3 bases and the J segment 0 bases; nucleotides outside the gene matches: 7. CDR3 loop: CASSATLAGPSYEQYF. In DNA, the CDR3 is TGTGCCAGCAGCGCGACCCTAGCGGGGCCCTCCTACGAGCAGTACTTC.

The chain has TRBV5-6 and TRBJ2-7, with D maybe TRBD2 (6 bases). V was pared by 3 bases and J by 4 bases, with 8 bases between. The CDR3 has 12 residues. Looked up from germline, CDR1 is SGHDT and CDR2 is YYEEEE. The CDR3 nucleotides read TGTGCCAGCAGCTGGAGGGTATACGAGCAGTACTTC. Translated, it gives CASSWRVYEQYF. The entire variable domain, with the rest obtained from reference TRBV5-6 and TRBJ2-7, is as follows: DAGVTQSPTHLIKTRGQQVTLRCSPKSGHDTVSWYQQALGQGPQFIFQYYEEEERQRGNFPDRFSGHQFPNYSSELNVNALLLGDSALYLCASSWRVYEQYFGPGTRLTVT.

The chain carries TRBV7-2 and TRBJ1-1; D possibly corresponds to TRBD1 (5 bases). V lost 5 bases and J 0 bases, leaving 13 bases between the germline ends. From germline, CDR1 is SGHTA and CDR2 FQGNSA. This CDR3 contains 15 residues. In nucleotides, the CDR3 is TGTGCCAGCAGCGCTTCCGGGACGGTGAACACTGAAGCTTTCTTT. It encodes CASSASGTVNTEAFF.

The chain joins TRBV7-9 to TRBJ2-7; 8 nucleotides match TRBD1. Germline trimming cut 1 base from V and 2 bases from J; bases unmatched to any gene: 4. CDR1 SEHNR and CDR2 FQNEAQ come from the germline V gene (reference sequence). This CDR3 comprises 15 residues. In DNA, the CDR3 is TGTGCCAGCAGCTTAGGACAGGGGACCGCCTACGAGCAGTACTTC. This translates into CASSLGQGTAYEQYF.

V is TRBV4-1 and J is TRBJ1-4; TRBD1 aligns across 8 bases. The V and J ends lost 3 bases and 6 bases, in that order; junction bases with no gene match: 3. Germline loops: CDR1 MGHRA, CDR2 YSYEKL. This CDR3 comprises 14 residues. The CDR3, as DNA: TGCGCCAGCAGCCAGCAGACAGGGGATGAAAAACTGTTTTTT. Its translation is CASSQQTGDEKLFF.

This sequence joins TRBV7-9 and TRBJ2-1; D may be TRBD1 (6 bases). V was trimmed by 4 bases and J by 0 bases, leaving 16 bases between them. Germline CDR1 is SEHNR and CDR2 is FQNEAQ (reference sequence). The CDR3 is made up of 17 amino acids. CDR3 in DNA: TGTGCCAGCAGCTCGCCCCCAAGGGGGTCCTCCTACAATGAGCAGTTCTTC. It specifies CASSSPPRGSSYNEQFF.

Of note for this clone: A read error may produce the germline difference seen at one junction end. This chain uses TRBV6-1 with TRBJ2-7, with 13 bases fitting TRBD2. Germline V lookup: CDR1 MNHNS, CDR2 SASEGT. The length of the CDR3 is 12 residues. CDR3 sequence (DNA): TGTGCCAGCAGTCTCTCAGGACTAGCGGGGGACTTC. Its protein product is CASSLSGLAGDF.

The V call is TRBV19, the J call TRBJ2-5; the match to TRBD2 covers 10 bases. Gene TRBJ2-7 matches the end of the DNA better, so the J call may be wrong. The germline V gene has CDR1 LNHDA and CDR2 SQIVND (reference sequence). There are 19 residues in the CDR3. CDR3 in amino acids: CASSIGGFTGTSESYEQYF. CDR3 in DNA: TGTGCCAGTAGTATAGGGGGATTTACCGGGACTAGCGAGAGCTACGAGCAGTACTTC.

This chain uses TRBV28 with TRBJ2-2; D gene ambiguous. The CDR3 spans 15 residues. Trimming stripped 2 bases from V and 0 bases from J, with 7 bases between. CDR1 is MDHEN, CDR2 SYDVKM, per germline. Here the CDR3 reads CASSLGDTNTGELFF. The CDR3 DNA is TGTGCCAGCAGTTTAGGCGACACGAACACCGGGGAGCTGTTTTTT. Based on the CDR3 plus reference TRBV28 and TRBJ2-2, the full variable domain is DVKVTQSSRYLVKRTGEKVFLECVQDMDHENMFWYRQDPGLGLRLIYFSYDVKMKEKGDIPEGYSVSREKKERFSLILESASTNQTSMYLCASSLGDTNTGELFFGEGSRLTVL.

This chain links TRBV12-5 with TRBJ1-2; 7 nucleotides line up with TRBD1. CDR1 and CDR2 from the germline V gene are LGHNT and FRNRAP. CDR3 size: 15 residues. Trimming at V came to 0 bases and at J to 9 bases, leaving 10 bases not matched to a gene. The CDR3 loop is CASGLVPTGDRSYTF. Written as DNA, the CDR3 is TGTGCTAGTGGTTTGGTACCAACAGGGGATCGGAGCTACACCTTC. Full variable domain (rest looked up from reference TRBV12-5 and TRBJ1-2): DARVTQTPRHKVTEMGQEVTMRCQPILGHNTVFWYRQTMMQGLELLAYFRNRAPLDDSGMPKDRFSAEMPDATLATLKIQPSEPRDSAVYFCASGLVPTGDRSYTFGSGTRLTVV.

The genes are TRBV6-5 and TRBJ2-1; 12 nucleotides line up with TRBD2. The junction had 4 bases not matched to a gene; V was cut back by 4 bases and J by 3 bases. This CDR3 has 16 residues. Germline CDR1 is MNHEY and CDR2 is SVGAGI. Here the CDR3 DNA reads TGTGCCAGCAGTTCCCCGGGACTAGCGGGCTACAATGAGCAGTTCTTC. Translated, it gives CASSSPGLAGYNEQFF.

This sequence joins TRBV2 and TRBJ2-1; TRBD2 agrees at 10 bases. V dropped 5 bases and J dropped 7; count of bases not matched to a gene: 8. The V gene's germline CDR1 is SNHLY and CDR2 FYNNEI. This CDR3 is 15 amino acids long. This CDR3 reads CASSRTGTSANEQFF. The DNA for the CDR3 is TGTGCCAGCAGTCGCACCGGGACTAGCGCGAATGAGCAGTTCTTC.

J is TRBJ1-4 and V is TRBV18; TRBD1 matches 10 bases. The CDR3 is made up of 15 amino acids. Germline CDR1 and CDR2: KGHSH and LQKENI. V was clipped by 4 bases and J by 8 bases; unmatched bases: 7. The CDR3 protein is CASSLSTGGNEKLFF. Here the CDR3 DNA reads TGTGCCAGCTCACTTTCGACAGGGGGCAACGAAAAACTGTTTTTT.

V and J are TRBV7-2 and TRBJ2-7; D not resolved. The CDR3 extends over 12 amino acids. V dropped 5 bases and J dropped 3 bases, with 8 bases sitting between them. CDR1 and CDR2 (germline): SGHTA, FQGNSA. In DNA form, the CDR3 reads TGTGCCAGCAGCCAAACCCTCTACGAGCAGTACTTC. The encoded protein is CASSQTLYEQYF. The full variable domain, completed using reference TRBV7-2 and TRBJ2-7, is GAGVSQSPSNKVTEKGKDVELRCDPISGHTALYWYRQSLGQGLEFLIYFQGNSAPDKSGLPSDRFSAERTGGSVSTLTIQRTQQEDSAVYLCASSQTLYEQYFGPGTRLTVT.

This chain links TRBV28 with TRBJ1-5, with D perhaps TRBD1 (6 bases). V lost 5 bases and J lost 5, with 19 bases in between. This CDR3 is built from 16 residues. Germline CDR1 is MDHEN and CDR2 is SYDVKM. CDR3 sequence: CASSPQGRDVDQPQHF. The CDR3 region has the DNA TGTGCCAGCAGTCCACAGGGTCGGGACGTCGATCAGCCCCAGCATTTT. Full variable domain (remainder filled in from reference TRBV28 and TRBJ1-5): DVKVTQSSRYLVKRTGEKVFLECVQDMDHENMFWYRQDPGLGLRLIYFSYDVKMKEKGDIPEGYSVSREKKERFSLILESASTNQTSMYLCASSPQGRDVDQPQHFGDGTRLSIL.

The V call is TRBV5-4, the J call TRBJ2-3; tentatively, D is TRBD1 or TRBD2 (5 bases each). CDR1 is SGHNT, CDR2 YYREEE, per germline (reference sequence). V lost 4 bases and J 5 bases, leaving 11 bases between the germline ends. There are 13 residues in the CDR3. In DNA, the CDR3 is TGTGCCAGCAGCCCGAGGGGCCAAGATACGCAGTATTTT. This translates into CASSPRGQDTQYF.

This sequence joins TRBV23-1 and TRBJ2-7; 7 positions match TRBD1. TRBV23-1 is classed as an ORF, of uncertain function. The CDR3 totals 14 residues. J was trimmed by 2 bases and V by 4 bases; bases with no gene match: 5. This CDR3 is CASSRGQDTYEQYF. CDR3 bases: TGCGCCAGCAGTCGAGGACAGGATACCTACGAGCAGTACTTC.

The CDR3 is CASSPGRELTEAFF. CDR3 nucleotide sequence: TGTGCCAGCTCACCGGGAAGGGAACTCACTGAAGCTTTCTTT. J is TRBJ1-1 and V is TRBV18, with D uncertain. Trimming removed 3 bases from V and 4 bases from J, with 12 bases in between. The V gene's germline CDR1 is KGHSH and CDR2 LQKENI. The CDR3 length is 14 residues. The full variable domain, completed using reference TRBV18 and TRBJ1-1, is NAGVMQNPRHLVRRRGQEARLRCSPMKGHSHVYWYRQLPEEGLKFMVYLQKENIIDESGMPKERFSAEFPKEGPSILRIQQVVRGDSAAYFCASSPGRELTEAFFGQGTRLTVV.

The chain is built from TRBV18 and TRBJ2-7; 9 nucleotides line up with TRBD1. Germline V CDR1 and CDR2: KGHSH, LQKENI. Unmatched junction bases numbered 11, after V lost 3 bases and J lost 2 bases. This CDR3 has 17 amino acids. The CDR3 coding sequence is TGTGCCAGCTCACCGCCGGGGACAGGGTATTTTACCTACGAGCAGTACTTC. This gives the protein CASSPPGTGYFTYEQYF.

A word on this clone: Other DNA variants within this sample encode the same CDR3. V gene TRBV7-9 combines with J gene TRBJ1-6; 7 bases map to TRBD1. CDR1 and CDR2 from the germline V gene are SEHNR and FQNEAQ (reference sequence). This CDR3 is built from 15 residues. Germline trimming cut 6 bases from V and 7 bases from J; bases unmatched to any gene: 9. The CDR3 is CASSPRQGANSPLHF. For the CDR3, the DNA is TGTGCCAGCAGTCCCCGACAGGGCGCCAATTCACCCCTCCACTTT.

Worth noting for this clone: This sample also contains other DNA sequences that code for the same CDR3. The chain is built from TRBV5-1 and TRBJ1-5; D is ambiguous. In germline, CDR1 is SGHRS, CDR2 YFSETQ. Between the trimmed V and J ends, which lost 0 bases and 4 bases, there was a span of 8 bases. The CDR3 is made up of 14 amino acids. The CDR3 loop is CASSLEGPNQPQHF. CDR3 DNA sequence: TGCGCCAGCAGCTTGGAGGGTCCTAATCAGCCCCAGCATTTT.

The V and J genes are TRBV5-4 and TRBJ1-2; a possible D gene is TRBD1 (6 bases). V lost 4 bases and J 0 bases, leaving 13 bases between the germline ends. The CDR3 length is 15 residues. Germline values: CDR1 SGHNT, CDR2 YYREEE (reference sequence). The CDR3: CASSQTGPTNYGYTF. DNA of the CDR3: TGTGCCAGCAGCCAAACAGGGCCGACTAACTATGGCTACACCTTC.